This passage covers 9 T cell receptor beta chains from one sample sequenced in a study of blood T cell repertoires in COVID-19. TCRdb's table, derived via immunoSEQ multiplex PCR, lists solely in-frame clones and lacks some. Altogether roughly 230,000 clones are present, 65% to 85% being singletons, with the ten largest covering 3.4%. Material: PBMCs or T cells enriched from blood (not recorded which). The origin of the receptors is a man between 50 and 59 years old who had recovered from COVID-19.

The chain links TRBV27 to TRBJ1-6, with 9 bases aligning to TRBD1. The CDR3 consists of 16 residues. Trimming cost V 3 bases and J 4 bases; bases outside gene matches: 4. Germline V gene lookup returns CDR1 MNHEY and CDR2 SMNVEV (reference sequence). DNA of the CDR3: TGTGCCAGCAGTTTGACGGGACAGGGTTATAATTCACCCCTCCACTTT. Translated: CASSLTGQGYNSPLHF.

The chain recombines TRBV30 with TRBJ1-5; D gene unclear. Germline CDR1 is GTSNPN and CDR2 is SVGIG (reference sequence). The germline V and J ends were trimmed by 0 bases and 6 bases, with 9 bases remaining between them. CDR3 length: 13 amino acids. The CDR3, as DNA: TGTGCCTGGAGTGTAGTGGGGAGTCAGCCCCAGCATTTT. This translates into CAWSVVGSQPQHF.

This chain uses TRBV15 with TRBJ2-3, with 9 nucleotides matching TRBD2. V shed 1 base and J 0 bases; nucleotides not matched to a gene: 5. This CDR3 is built from 17 residues. Germline CDR1 LNHNV, CDR2 YYDKDF (reference sequence). The CDR3 DNA reads as TGTGCCACCAGCAGAGGAGTAAGCGGGAGGAGCACAGATACGCAGTATTTT. It is translated as CATSRGVSGRSTDTQYF. Full variable domain (missing parts from reference TRBV15 and TRBJ2-3): DAMVIQNPRYQVTQFGKPVTLSCSQTLNHNVMYWYQQKSSQAPKLLFHYYDKDFNNEADTPDNFQSRRPNTSFCFLDIRSPGLGDTAMYLCATSRGVSGRSTDTQYFGPGTRLTVL.

The chain combines TRBV21-1 with TRBJ1-5; the table names TRBD1, a call not compared with the DNA. TRBV21-1 is listed as a pseudogene. The CDR3 spans 15 residues. Here the CDR3 reads CASTYREGQGQPQHF. Here the CDR3 DNA reads TGTGCCAGCACCTACAGGGAAGGGCAGGGTCAGCCCCAGCATTTT.

The chain is built from TRBV25-1 and TRBJ1-2; D ambiguous. The CDR3 loop spans 11 amino acids. Trimming removed 6 bases from V and 7 bases from J, with 9 bases in between. Germline V CDR1 and CDR2: MGHDK, SYGVNS. DNA for the CDR3: TGTGCCAGCAGAGAGGGAGCTGGCTACACCTTC. It codes for CASREGAGYTF.

The rearrangement joins TRBV18 to TRBJ1-1; 9 bases are a match to TRBD1. V dropped 5 bases and J dropped 0; count of bases not matched to a gene: 7. Per the germline V gene, CDR1 is KGHSH and CDR2 is LQKENI. CDR3 length: 16 amino acids. The CDR3 sequence: CASSSRTGDMNTEAFF. Written as DNA, the CDR3 is TGTGCCAGCTCATCTCGGACAGGGGACATGAACACTGAAGCTTTCTTT.

This chain joins TRBV5-1 and TRBJ2-1, with D unclear. V was pared by 5 bases and J by 5 bases, with 11 bases between. The CDR3 has 13 amino acids. CDR1 is SGHRS, CDR2 YFSETQ, per germline. CDR3 protein: CASRRTQNNEQFF. The CDR3 DNA follows: TGCGCCAGCAGGAGAACACAGAACAATGAGCAGTTCTTC.

This clone was counted a single time. In DNA form, the CDR3 reads TGTGCCAGCAGAGTATACCGGGGGTCTGGGACTGAAGCTTTCTTT. Translated: CASRVYRGSGTEAFF. V gene TRBV2 combines with J gene TRBJ1-1; D is possibly TRBD1 (5 bases). Germline V gives CDR1 SNHLY, CDR2 FYNNEI. CDR3 size: 15 residues. With 6 bases removed from V and 5 bases from J, the gap between germline ends came to 19 bases.

The rearrangement links TRBV19 to TRBJ1-4, with D tentatively TRBD1 (5 bases). The germline V gene has CDR1 LNHDA and CDR2 SQIVND (reference sequence). V lost 4 bases, J lost 12 bases, and 18 bases lay in between. CDR3 length: 14 residues. The CDR3 protein is CASSTPFGGRELFF. The DNA for the CDR3 is TGTGCCAGTAGTACCCCTTTCGGGGGTAGGGAACTGTTTTTT. Filled out from reference TRBV19 and TRBJ1-4, the complete variable domain reads DGGITQSPKYLFRKEGQNVTLSCEQNLNHDAMYWYRQDPGQGLRLIYYSQIVNDFQKGDIAEGYSVSREKKESFPLTVTSAQKNPTAFYLCASSTPFGGRELFFGSGTQLSVL.